Shown below are 11 T cell receptor beta chains from a single sample sequenced in a study of T cells after yellow fever vaccination. TCRdb re-analysed the 5' RACE reads in MiXCR, keeping a single row per CDR3 protein. In the table there are some 340,000 distinct CDR3 sequences, roughly 10% of which are singletons. The sequenced sample was CD4+ T cells sorted from PBMCs, obtained 45 days after the yellow fever booster vaccination. These receptors all stem from a man aged 18 to 35 who received the YFV17D yellow fever vaccine.

The CDR3 coding sequence is TGCGCCAGCAGCTTGGTGCTAGCGGGGGACAGCACAGATACGCAGTATTTT. Its protein product is CASSLVLAGDSTDTQYF. The genes are TRBV5-1 and TRBJ2-3; 10 bases agree with TRBD2. The CDR3 totals 17 residues. V lost 0 bases to trimming and J lost 0 bases; unmatched junction nucleotides: 4. CDR1 SGHRS and CDR2 YFSETQ come from the germline V gene.

The chain uses TRBV12-3 or TRBV12-4 and TRBJ1-5; no firm D call. CDR3 length: 17 amino acids. The V gene lost 3 bases and the J gene lost 6 bases, with 21 bases spanning the gap. The CDR3 sequence is CASSFRSAGRPGQPQHF. Here the CDR3 DNA reads TGTGCCAGCAGTTTTAGGTCGGCAGGAAGACCTGGTCAGCCCCAGCATTTT.

This clonotype was seen more than once but under ten times. The V and J genes are TRBV7-2 and TRBJ2-7; 14 nucleotides agree with TRBD2. The V gene end was trimmed by 3 bases and the J gene end by 0 bases; junction bases not matched to a gene: 4. CDR3 length: 17 residues. Germline CDR1 is SGHTA and CDR2 is FQGNSA. The CDR3, as DNA: TGTGCCAGCAGCTTTAGGACTAGCGGGGGGTTCTCCTACGAGCAGTACTTC. This gives the protein CASSFRTSGGFSYEQYF.

In this sample, this clonotype turned up a few times. V usage is TRBV9 and J usage is TRBJ2-2, with 11 positions matching TRBD1. Germline-derived CDR1 and CDR2 are SGDLS and YYNGEE. The CDR3 consists of 16 residues. Losses at the gene ends were 3 bases for V and 5 bases for J; bases not matched to a gene: 6. CDR3 residues: CASSESGTGGTGELFF. The CDR3 nucleotides read TGTGCCAGCAGCGAGTCCGGGACAGGGGGTACCGGGGAGCTGTTTTTT.

Here the CDR3 reads CASSLTGTGYNQPQHF. The CDR3 bases are TGTGCCAGCAGCCTTACCGGGACAGGGTACAATCAGCCCCAGCATTTT. The V call is TRBV7-2, the J call TRBJ1-5; 9 bases align to TRBD1. The junction had 8 bases not matched to a gene; V was cut back by 5 bases and J by 3 bases. The germline gives CDR1 SGHTA, CDR2 FQGNSA. This CDR3 comprises 16 residues.

This clonotype was recorded a few times. This chain links TRBV11-3 with TRBJ2-2; D remains ambiguous. Germline CDR1 is SGHNT and CDR2 is YENEEA. Trimming stripped 3 bases from V and 6 bases from J, with 5 bases between. This CDR3 comprises 12 residues. The CDR3 DNA reads TGTGCCAGCAGCTTCTCGTCCGGGGAGCTGTTTTTT. It encodes CASSFSSGELFF.

The chain has TRBV6-5 and TRBJ1-1; D is perhaps TRBD1 (6 bases). V lost 2 bases, J lost 5 bases, and 18 bases lay in between. The CDR3 length is 16 residues. Germline CDR1 is MNHEY and CDR2 is SVGAGI. CDR3 in amino acids: CASSYSLGGRRTEAFF. In DNA form, the CDR3 reads TGTGCCAGCAGTTACAGCTTGGGGGGGCGCCGAACTGAAGCTTTCTTT.

The V call is TRBV5-1, the J call TRBJ1-2; TRBD1 matches 7 bases. V lost 4 bases to trimming and J lost 7 bases; unmatched junction nucleotides: 4. Germline V gene data show CDR1 as SGHRS and CDR2 as YFSETQ. The CDR3 sequence is 12 residues long. CDR3 amino acids: CASSARGIGYTF. CDR3 coding DNA: TGCGCCAGCAGCGCCAGGGGGATTGGCTACACCTTC.

The V gene is TRBV5-1, the J gene TRBJ2-3; either TRBD1 or TRBD2 may fit D (5 bases each). Trimming took off 3 bases at V and 6 bases at J, with 11 bases between the two ends. The germline CDR1 and CDR2 sequences are SGHRS and YFSETQ. This CDR3 spans 13 amino acids. For the CDR3, the DNA is TGCGCCAGCAGCTGGGTGGGGGATGATACGCAGTATTTT. It translates to CASSWVGDDTQYF.

The chain links TRBV5-1 to TRBJ1-6; 9 nucleotides agree with TRBD1. Per the germline V gene, CDR1 is SGHRS and CDR2 is YFSETQ. The CDR3 spans 14 residues. J was trimmed by 8 bases and V by 4 bases; bases with no gene match: 4. CDR3 protein: CASSTGQGYSPLHF. For the CDR3, the DNA is TGCGCCAGCAGCACGGGACAGGGTTATTCACCCCTCCACTTT.

This clonotype was recorded at least ten times. This rearrangement joins TRBV20-1 to TRBJ1-2; 7 nucleotides line up with TRBD1. V dropped 0 bases and J dropped 8; count of bases not matched to a gene: 9. The CDR3 spans 14 residues. CDR1 and CDR2 (germline): DFQATT, SNEGSKA (reference sequence). DNA for the CDR3: TGCAGTGCTAGAGACCCACAGGGGACGCGGGGCTACACCTTC. This encodes CSARDPQGTRGYTF.